The T cell receptor (beta chain) described here comes from a study of CD8+ T cells in alopecia areata. Findings of the study overall: Scalp specimens additionally yield sequences from normal skin's resident alphabeta T cells. The presence of one nonresponder keeps the tie between baseline CD8+ expansion and response uncertain.

Sample treatment: oral pan-JAK inhibitor, 5-10 mg twice daily. V dropped 4 bases and J dropped 0; count of bases not matched to a gene: 12. The germline V gene encodes CDR1 LGHNT and CDR2 FRNRAP. The CDR3 contains 18 residues. About this clone itself: Antigen specificity is unknown.

RNA, once extracted, was reverse transcribed into cDNA for use as the sequencing template. Sequenced by immunoSEQ multiplex PCR; TCRdb stores in-frame clones only, minus some. The repertoire holds 50,000 to 65,000 clones, with roughly 46% as singletons. The input for sequencing was CD8+ T cells sorted from blood, taken at roughly week 36, from a patient treated with tofacitinib. The J gene is TRBJ2-1, the V gene TRBV12-5; TRBD2 matches 7 bases. The TCR comes from a human donor with alopecia areata. The CDR3 DNA is TGTGCTAGTGGTTCCCCAGTAGAGCGGGGCTTCTCCTACAATGAGCAGTTCTTC. The encoded protein is CASGSPVERGFSYNEQFF.